Many counts were recorded for the clone carrying this T cell receptor beta chain. Its specificity is not known. Assay used: immunoSEQ multiplex PCR; TCRdb lists only in-frame clones, some missing. This sample has about 9,100 clones, each found more than once. This specimen comes from a study of T cells after posttransplantation cyclophosphamide. CDR3 length: 15 residues. Trimming took 1 base from V and 4 from J, leaving 13 bases between them. Per the germline V gene, CDR1 is LGHNA and CDR2 is YSLEER. Findings and limits, study-wide: TRB overlap between skin or GI tissue T cells and blood was limited. Later blood repertoires were often dominated by clones from the donor CD8+ memory compartment.

Cyclophosphamide on days +3 and +4 followed busulfan-fludarabine conditioning and a marrow graft. The sequence was collected from a male patient aged 50 to 60 who received an allogeneic stem cell transplant from a related donor and was CMV-positive. Some T cells may be graft donor cells. The chain carries TRBV4-3 and TRBJ2-5; the D gene is possibly TRBD2 (7 bases). The input for sequencing was PBMCs, taken around 370 days after allogeneic stem cell transplant with posttransplant cyclophosphamide. CDR3 in amino acids: CASSQAGGILETQYF. The CDR3 DNA reads as TGCGCCAGCAGCCAAGCGGGGGGCATCTTAGAGACCCAGTACTTC.